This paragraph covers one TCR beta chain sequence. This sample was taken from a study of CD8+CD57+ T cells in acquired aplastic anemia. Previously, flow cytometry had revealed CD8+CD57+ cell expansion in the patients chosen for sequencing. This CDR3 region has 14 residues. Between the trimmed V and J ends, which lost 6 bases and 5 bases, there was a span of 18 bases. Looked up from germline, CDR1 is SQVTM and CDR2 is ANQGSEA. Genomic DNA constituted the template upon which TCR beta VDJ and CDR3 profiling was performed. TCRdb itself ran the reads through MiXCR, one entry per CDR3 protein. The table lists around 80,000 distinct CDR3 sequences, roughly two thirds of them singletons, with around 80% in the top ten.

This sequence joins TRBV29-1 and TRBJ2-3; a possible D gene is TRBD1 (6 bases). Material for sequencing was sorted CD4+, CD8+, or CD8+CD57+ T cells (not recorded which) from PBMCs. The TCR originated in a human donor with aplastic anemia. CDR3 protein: CSVQKAGAQDTQYF. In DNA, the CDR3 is TGCAGCGTCCAGAAGGCAGGGGCGCAAGATACGCAGTATTTT.